Listed here is a single T cell receptor (beta chain). Its specific antigen is unknown. No qualities accompany the bases; no much larger clone lies one base away. Library preparation used the immunoSEQ multiplex PCR assay. The source is immuneACCESS, and TCRdb retained only in-frame sequences with V and J called. Part of the clones is not carried over; for the studies checked, unresolved V genes explain less than half of this, and the remainder is unexplained. For this sample there are 130,000 or so clones; roughly 92% appear just once. 5.5% of the sample belongs to the ten largest clones. This entry comes from a study of control samples from healthy donors and cancer patients (dated by TCRdb to about 2020). The germline V gene (reference sequence) supplies CDR1 LNHDA and CDR2 SQIVND. V was cut back by 5 bases and J by 2 bases, leaving a gap of 19 bases between them. Spanning cysteine to phenylalanine, the CDR3 consists of 17 amino acids. CDR3 DNA only is kept here, 51 bases in frame from base 1.

Recombination linked TRBV19 to TRBJ1-5; possibly the D gene is TRBD1, per 5 matching bases. The TCR comes from a man aged 18-30 years in good health. Material for sequencing was blood. The CDR3 corresponds to CASSSQTATKGNQPQHF. The nucleotides read TGTGCCAGTAGTTCCCAGACAGCGACAAAGGGCAATCAGCCCCAGCATTTT.